The following is a T cell receptor beta chain sequence with its context. This sample is drawn from a study of blood T cell repertoires in COVID-19. The table came from immunoSEQ multiplex PCR; TCRdb's copy has only in-frame clones and leaves some out. The sample has about 50,000 clones, about 88% seen once. Specimen: peripheral blood. The clonotype originates from a human donor in a cohort sampled during active COVID-19.

Written as DNA, the CDR3 is TGTGCCTGGGGCCGAAATACGGGGGGTCAGCCCCAGCATTTT. Translated, it gives CAWGRNTGGQPQHF. The rearrangement uses TRBV30 and TRBJ1-5, with a weak D call TRBD1 (5 bases). Deletions cut 5 bases from V and 6 bases from J, with 17 bases between. The CDR3 contains 14 residues. The V gene's germline CDR1 is GTSNPN and CDR2 SVGIG (reference sequence).